These 11 T cell receptor beta chains originate from one sample sequenced in a study of blood T cells in healthy people across ages (dated by TCRdb to about 2015). The library came from 5' RACE. These reads were obtained on an Illumina HiSeq 2500. The second PCR ran for roughly 7 to 12 cycles and used a J-beta primer mix along with a sample-barcoded 5' primer. TCRdb passed the public sequencing reads through fastp at Q25 and MiXCR, retaining productive beta sequences. Merged by CDR3 protein, the rows form single entries marked with the most common genes and DNA. The sample records around 1.5 million distinct CDR3 sequences, 30% to 35% of which are singletons. Around 11% of the sample comes from the top ten. Material for sequencing was blood. These receptors came from a woman aged 25-40 years in good health.

As regards this clonotype: Its ends do not fully match the called genes, so a read error is possible. The chain employs TRBV5-1 and TRBJ2-1; 7 bases align to TRBD2. The germline gives CDR1 SGHRS, CDR2 YFSETQ. This CDR3 spans 15 amino acids. CDR3 sequence: CASILGEGLLNEQFF. Here the CDR3 DNA reads TGCGCCAGCATCTTGGGGGAGGGCCTCTTGAATGAGCAGTTCTTC.

V gene TRBV4-1 combines with J gene TRBJ1-5; D possibly corresponds to TRBD1 (6 bases). The CDR3 length is 17 residues. V lost 0 bases and J 2 bases, leaving 14 bases between the germline ends. Germline assignment: CDR1 MGHRA and CDR2 YSYEKL. CDR3 coding DNA: TGCGCCAGCAGCCAAGATAATCGGGGGCTGGGCAATCAGCCCCAGCATTTT. This translates into CASSQDNRGLGNQPQHF.

This clonotype was seen only a few times. This chain joins TRBV5-6 and TRBJ2-2; tentative D call: TRBD1 (6 bases). Trimming pared 4 bases from V and 1 base from J, leaving 14 bases between. Looked up from germline, CDR1 is SGHDT and CDR2 is YYEEEE. This CDR3 is built from 16 residues. CDR3 in DNA: TGTGCCAGCAGCCGCAGAACAGGGTTGAACACCGGGGAGCTGTTTTTT. Its protein product is CASSRRTGLNTGELFF.

Remarks on this clonotype: A much larger clone lies one base from this, so it may be a read error. The chain is built from TRBV20-1 and TRBJ2-7; 9 bases match TRBD1. Germline V gene sequence: CDR1 DFQATT, CDR2 SNEGSKA (reference sequence). The CDR3 length is 14 residues. J lost 6 bases, V lost 6 bases, and 12 bases had no gene match. CDR3 protein: CSALLLTGGGEQYF. For the CDR3, the DNA is TGCAGTGCCCTCCTCCTGACAGGGGGTGGCGAGCAGTACTTC.

The table lists this clonotype with many counts. CDR3 in amino acids: CASSAMEREQYF. CDR3 nucleotide sequence: TGTGCCAGCAGCGCAATGGAACGCGAGCAGTACTTC. The J gene is TRBJ2-7, the V gene TRBV7-9; D gene uncertain. Germline-derived CDR1 and CDR2 are SEHNR and FQNEAQ (reference sequence). The CDR3 has 12 amino acids. The V gene lost 5 bases and the J gene lost 6 bases, with 11 bases spanning the gap. The full variable domain, with the rest looked up from reference TRBV7-9 and TRBJ2-7, is DTGVSQNPRHKITKRGQNVTFRCDPISEHNRLYWYRQTLGQGPEFLTYFQNEAQLEKSRLLSDRFSAERPKGSFSTLEIQRTEQGDSAMYLCASSAMEREQYFGPGTRLTVT.

The chain is built from TRBV12-3 or TRBV12-4 and TRBJ1-5; the D gene is possibly TRBD1 (5 bases). CDR3 size: 16 residues. Trimming pared 2 bases from V and 4 bases from J, leaving 15 bases between. The CDR3 here is CASSLQTGQRNQPQHF. The CDR3 DNA reads as TGTGCCAGCAGTTTACAAACAGGCCAGAGAAATCAGCCCCAGCATTTT.

In this sample, this clonotype turned up a few times. The chain links TRBV12-3 or TRBV12-4 to TRBJ2-3; D might be TRBD1 (6 bases). The CDR3 spans 17 residues. With 4 bases removed from V and 5 bases from J, the gap between germline ends came to 22 bases. CDR3 residues: CASSSPTGPRKLDTQYF. The CDR3 DNA is TGTGCCAGCAGTTCCCCGACAGGTCCGCGGAAGTTAGATACGCAGTATTTT.

The chain recombines TRBV7-2 with TRBJ1-1; 8 bases align to TRBD1. After removal of 1 base from V and 13 bases from J, the junction contained 11 bases not matched to a gene. This CDR3 region has 14 residues. Germline-derived CDR1 and CDR2 are SGHTA and FQGNSA. CDR3 region: CASSLEGTGGGVFF. DNA of the CDR3: TGTGCCAGCAGCTTAGAAGGGACAGGTGGTGGAGTTTTCTTT.

The rearrangement joins TRBV27 to TRBJ2-7; D possibly corresponds to TRBD1 (6 bases). Germline CDR1 reads MNHEY; CDR2 reads SMNVEV (reference sequence). The CDR3 has 16 residues. V lost 5 bases, J lost 0 bases, and 17 bases lay in between. The CDR3 coding sequence is TGTGCCAGCAGTCCGGCGGCAGGGGATTACTCCTACGAGCAGTACTTC. Translating it yields CASSPAAGDYSYEQYF.

This clonotype has a handful of counts. J is TRBJ1-2 and V is TRBV7-9; tentatively, D is TRBD1 (6 bases). Trimming cost V 4 bases and J 6 bases, with 12 bases left between them. Germline CDR1 SEHNR, CDR2 FQNEAQ (reference sequence). The CDR3 sequence is 13 residues long. The CDR3 region has the DNA TGTGCCAGCAGCTATGACAGGATCCATGGCTACACCTTC. The encoded protein is CASSYDRIHGYTF.

The table lists this clonotype with a few counts. This chain links TRBV6-1 with TRBJ2-5, with D perhaps matching TRBD1 (5 bases). The CDR3 has 15 amino acids. The V and J ends lost 4 bases and 2 bases respectively, with 14 bases between them. Germline V gene sequence: CDR1 MNHNS, CDR2 SASEGT. In nucleotides, the CDR3 is TGTGCCAGCAGTGCAAGGACACGGTCGCAAGAGACCCAGTACTTC. Amino acid sequence: CASSARTRSQETQYF.